This TCR beta chain appears in the sequencing data of a study of blood T cell repertoires in COVID-19. Study overall: Spain, Italy and the United States supplied samples that represented acute and convalescent COVID-19.

Recovery among Cohort 3 donors was established by two negative PCRs, clearance, or symptom resolution. With V trimmed by 5 bases and J by 1 base, 8 bases remained unmatched. The CDR3 runs to 15 residues. Germline V gene lookup returns CDR1 MNHEY and CDR2 SMNVEV (reference sequence). Methods used by the authors: Researchers report that nucleated cell counts were estimated from reference gene primer amplification. Clones were sequenced by immunoSEQ multiplex PCR, and TCRdb holds only the in-frame ones, with some missing. From that table come the V and J calls and clone size; the DNA was used to work out D and trimming. The repertoire has 80,000 to 130,000 clones, approximately 83% of them found once; the top ten carry about 2.5%.

The rearrangement uses TRBV27 and TRBJ2-7, with TRBD1 matching 7 bases. This clonotype originated in a woman in her 50s who had recovered from COVID-19. The sequenced material came from PBMCs or T cells enriched from blood (not recorded which). CDR3 amino acids: CASSGLGTESYEQYF. As DNA, the CDR3 is TGTGCCAGCAGTGGCCTCGGGACAGAGTCCTACGAGCAGTACTTC.